A single TCR beta chain is shown here with its context. Its target is not known. These data belong to a study of T cells in Graves' hyperthyroidism and ophthalmopathy. V shed 0 bases, J shed 0 bases, and the junction held 7 bases outside the gene matches. The CDR3 consists of 18 residues. In germline, CDR1 is DFQATT, CDR2 SNEGSKA (reference sequence). Whole-study results and caveats: A 13 V-J signature model discriminated ophthalmopathy versus stable hyperthyroidism.

RNA transcripts gave rise to amplified TCR beta CDR3 regions. The TCR CDR3 was amplified in a first-round RT-PCR using the HTBI primer set. MiXCR, applied by TCRdb to the multiplex PCR reads, yields one record per CDR3 protein. The profile shows about 600,000 distinct CDR3 sequences, roughly 15% of them singletons. J is TRBJ1-5 and V is TRBV20-1, with 11 nucleotides matching TRBD1. The sequence was obtained from a woman aged 40 to 50 with Graves' ophthalmopathy. The sample consisted of blood. DNA of the CDR3: TGCAGTGCTAGAGATCGGGGACAGGGGGATTATAGCAATCAGCCCCAGCATTTT. It encodes CSARDRGQGDYSNQPQHF.